This paragraph covers one TCR beta chain sequence. It is likely a read error: a sequence one base away is far more abundant. Building of the TCR beta libraries involved iRepertoire HTBI primers and Arm-PCR of CDR3 regions. TCRdb itself ran the multiplex PCR reads through MiXCR, one entry per CDR3 protein. The sample lists some 320,000 distinct CDR3 sequences, over 15% occurring once. Time point described: newly diagnosed GD, antithyroid drugs for less than 3 months. PBMCs provided the RNA from which the TCR library was made. The patients included were those that came from an endocrinology department in Xi'an, China. These data are taken from a study of regulatory T cells in long-lasting Graves disease. The material sequenced was peripheral blood mononuclear cells (PBMCs), taken at new diagnosis, from a patient treated with antithyroid drugs. The TCR was taken from a female donor with Graves disease.

CDR3 DNA sequence: TGTGCCAGCAGTAAGGCGGGAGGCCACCCAAATGAGCAGTACTTC. Translating gives CASSKAGGHPNEQYF. This chain uses TRBV2 with TRBJ2-7; 8 nucleotides agree with TRBD2. The CDR3 is 15 amino acids. Germline values: CDR1 SNHLY, CDR2 FYNNEI. V shed 5 bases, J shed 7 bases, and the junction held 13 bases outside the gene matches.